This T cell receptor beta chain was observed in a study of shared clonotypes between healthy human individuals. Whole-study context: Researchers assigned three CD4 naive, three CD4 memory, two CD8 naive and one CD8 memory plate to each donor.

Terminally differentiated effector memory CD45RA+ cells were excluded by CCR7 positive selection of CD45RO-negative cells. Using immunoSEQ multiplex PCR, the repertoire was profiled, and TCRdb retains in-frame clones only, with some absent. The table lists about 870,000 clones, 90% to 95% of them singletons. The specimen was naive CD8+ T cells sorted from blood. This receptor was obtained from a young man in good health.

CDR3 coding DNA: TGTGCCACCAGCACCCGGACAGGGGTCAATCAGCCCCAGCATTTT. Protein product: CATSTRTGVNQPQHF. The rearrangement uses TRBV15 and TRBJ1-5; 9 positions agree with TRBD1. Per the germline V gene, CDR1 is LNHNV and CDR2 is YYDKDF (reference sequence). There are 15 residues in the CDR3. Unmatched junction bases numbered 4, after V lost 4 bases and J lost 3 bases. Filled out from reference TRBV15 and TRBJ1-5, the complete variable domain reads DAMVIQNPRYQVTQFGKPVTLSCSQTLNHNVMYWYQQKSSQAPKLLFHYYDKDFNNEADTPDNFQSRRPNTSFCFLDIRSPGLGDTAMYLCATSTRTGVNQPQHFGDGTRLSIL.